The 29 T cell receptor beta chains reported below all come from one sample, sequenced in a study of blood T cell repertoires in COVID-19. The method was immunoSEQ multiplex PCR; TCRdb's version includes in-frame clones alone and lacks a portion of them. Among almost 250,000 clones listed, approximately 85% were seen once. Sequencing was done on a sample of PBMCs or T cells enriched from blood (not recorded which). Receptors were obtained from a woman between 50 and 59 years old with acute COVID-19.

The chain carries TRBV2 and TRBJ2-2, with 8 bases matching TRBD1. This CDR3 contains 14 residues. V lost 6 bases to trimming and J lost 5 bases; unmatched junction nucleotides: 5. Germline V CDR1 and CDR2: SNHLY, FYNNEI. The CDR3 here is CASRLQGATGELFF. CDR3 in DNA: TGTGCCAGCAGACTCCAGGGGGCAACCGGGGAGCTGTTTTTT.

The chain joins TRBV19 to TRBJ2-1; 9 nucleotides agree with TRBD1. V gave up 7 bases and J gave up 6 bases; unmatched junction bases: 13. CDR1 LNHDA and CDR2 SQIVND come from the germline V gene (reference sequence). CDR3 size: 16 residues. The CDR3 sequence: CASTTGGAILGNEQFF. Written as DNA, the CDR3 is TGTGCCAGTACCACAGGGGGCGCAATACTAGGCAATGAGCAGTTCTTC. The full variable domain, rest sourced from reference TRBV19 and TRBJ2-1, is DGGITQSPKYLFRKEGQNVTLSCEQNLNHDAMYWYRQDPGQGLRLIYYSQIVNDFQKGDIAEGYSVSREKKESFPLTVTSAQKNPTAFYLCASTTGGAILGNEQFFGPGTRLTVL.

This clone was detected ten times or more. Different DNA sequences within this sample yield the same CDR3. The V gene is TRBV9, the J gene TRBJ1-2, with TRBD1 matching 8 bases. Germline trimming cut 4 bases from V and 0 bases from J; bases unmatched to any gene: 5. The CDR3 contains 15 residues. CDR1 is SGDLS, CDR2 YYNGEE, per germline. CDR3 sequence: CASSPRQGTNYGYTF. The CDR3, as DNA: TGTGCCAGCAGCCCTCGACAGGGGACTAACTATGGCTACACCTTC.

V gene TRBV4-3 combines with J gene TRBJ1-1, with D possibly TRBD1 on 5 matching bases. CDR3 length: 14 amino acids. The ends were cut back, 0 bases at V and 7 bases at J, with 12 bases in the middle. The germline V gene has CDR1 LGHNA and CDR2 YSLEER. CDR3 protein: CASSQDRGDLEAFF. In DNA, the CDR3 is TGCGCCAGCAGCCAAGACCGGGGGGACCTTGAAGCTTTCTTT.

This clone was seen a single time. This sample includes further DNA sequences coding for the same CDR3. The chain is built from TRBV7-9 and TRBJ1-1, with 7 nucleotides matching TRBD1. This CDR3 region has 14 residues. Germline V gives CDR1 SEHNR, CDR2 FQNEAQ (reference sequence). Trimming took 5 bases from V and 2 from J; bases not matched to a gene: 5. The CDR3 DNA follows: TGTGCCAGCAGCCCCCGGACAGGAAACACTGAAGCTTTCTTT. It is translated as CASSPRTGNTEAFF.

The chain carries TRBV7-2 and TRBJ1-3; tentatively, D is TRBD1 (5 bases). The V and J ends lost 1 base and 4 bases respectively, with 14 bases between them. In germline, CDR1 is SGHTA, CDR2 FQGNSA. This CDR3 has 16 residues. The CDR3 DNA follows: TGTGCCAGCAGCTTAGTCGGCAGGGCGGAAGGAAACACCATATATTTT. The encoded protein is CASSLVGRAEGNTIYF.

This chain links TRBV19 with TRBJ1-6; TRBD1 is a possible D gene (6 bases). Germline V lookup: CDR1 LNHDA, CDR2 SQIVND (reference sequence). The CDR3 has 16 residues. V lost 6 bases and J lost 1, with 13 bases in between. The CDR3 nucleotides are TGTGCCAGTAGACTTACAGGGATGTCCTATAATTCACCCCTCCACTTT. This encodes CASRLTGMSYNSPLHF.

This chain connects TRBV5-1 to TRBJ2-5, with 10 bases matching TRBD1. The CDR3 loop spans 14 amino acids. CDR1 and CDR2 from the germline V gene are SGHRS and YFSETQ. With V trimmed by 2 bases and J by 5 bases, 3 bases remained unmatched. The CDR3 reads CASSLPGQGETQYF. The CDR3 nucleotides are TGCGCCAGCAGCTTACCGGGACAGGGGGAGACCCAGTACTTC.

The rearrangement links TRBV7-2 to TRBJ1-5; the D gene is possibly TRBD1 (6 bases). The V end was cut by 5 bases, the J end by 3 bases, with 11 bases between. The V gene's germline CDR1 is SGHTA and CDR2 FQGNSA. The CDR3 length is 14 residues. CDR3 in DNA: TGTGCCAGCAGCGAAGGGGGAATCAATCAGCCCCAGCATTTT. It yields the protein CASSEGGINQPQHF.

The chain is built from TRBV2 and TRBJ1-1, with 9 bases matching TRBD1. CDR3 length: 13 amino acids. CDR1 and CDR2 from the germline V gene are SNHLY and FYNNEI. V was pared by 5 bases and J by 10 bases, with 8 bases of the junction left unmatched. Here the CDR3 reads CASSYRQGGGAFF. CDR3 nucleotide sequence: TGTGCCAGCAGTTATCGACAGGGGGGGGGAGCTTTCTTT.

The CDR3 DNA reads as TGTGCCAGCTCACGAGCCCACGCCTACGAGCAGTACTTC. Its translation is CASSRAHAYEQYF. The rearrangement joins TRBV18 to TRBJ2-7, with D unclear. Germline CDR1 reads KGHSH; CDR2 reads LQKENI. The CDR3 loop spans 13 amino acids. V gave up 4 bases and J gave up 2 bases, with 9 bases separating them.

CDR3 in DNA: TGTGCCAGCAGTTTTTCGACAGACTATGGCTACACCTTC. As protein: CASSFSTDYGYTF. This chain connects TRBV27 to TRBJ1-2, with a possible D match to TRBD1 (5 bases). Per germline, CDR1 MNHEY and CDR2 SMNVEV (reference sequence). The germline V and J ends were trimmed by 3 bases and 3 bases, with 8 bases remaining between them. The CDR3 consists of 13 residues.

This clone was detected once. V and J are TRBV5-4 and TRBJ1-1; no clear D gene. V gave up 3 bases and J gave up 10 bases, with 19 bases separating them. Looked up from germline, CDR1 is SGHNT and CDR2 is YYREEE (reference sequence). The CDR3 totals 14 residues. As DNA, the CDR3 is TGTGCCAGCAGCTCCCCCGGGTTGAAACTCGGAGCTTTCTTT. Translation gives CASSSPGLKLGAFF.

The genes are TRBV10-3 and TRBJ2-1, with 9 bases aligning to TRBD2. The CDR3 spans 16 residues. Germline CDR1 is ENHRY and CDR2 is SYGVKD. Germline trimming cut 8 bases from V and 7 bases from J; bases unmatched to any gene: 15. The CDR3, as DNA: TGTGCCATCGGGAGTAGCGGGGGCCTGGGTGGAAATGAGCAGTTCTTC. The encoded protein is CAIGSSGGLGGNEQFF.

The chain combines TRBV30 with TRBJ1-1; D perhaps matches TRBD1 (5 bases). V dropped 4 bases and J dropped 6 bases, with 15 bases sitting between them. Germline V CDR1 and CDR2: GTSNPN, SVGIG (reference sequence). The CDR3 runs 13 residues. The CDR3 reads CAWNPDAGAEAFF. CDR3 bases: TGTGCCTGGAATCCGGACGCGGGGGCTGAAGCTTTCTTT.

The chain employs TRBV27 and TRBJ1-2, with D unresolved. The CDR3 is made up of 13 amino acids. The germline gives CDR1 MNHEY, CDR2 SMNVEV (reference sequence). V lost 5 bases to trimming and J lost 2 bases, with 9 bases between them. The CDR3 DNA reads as TGTGCCAGCAGTCCCCACAGAAACTATGGCTACACCTTC. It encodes CASSPHRNYGYTF.

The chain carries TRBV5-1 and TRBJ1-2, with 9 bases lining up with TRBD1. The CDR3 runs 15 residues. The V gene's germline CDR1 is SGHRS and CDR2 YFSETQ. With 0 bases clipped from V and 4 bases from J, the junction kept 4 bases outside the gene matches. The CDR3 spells CASSLDRGQSYGYTF. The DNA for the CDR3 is TGCGCCAGCAGCTTGGACAGGGGGCAAAGCTATGGCTACACCTTC.

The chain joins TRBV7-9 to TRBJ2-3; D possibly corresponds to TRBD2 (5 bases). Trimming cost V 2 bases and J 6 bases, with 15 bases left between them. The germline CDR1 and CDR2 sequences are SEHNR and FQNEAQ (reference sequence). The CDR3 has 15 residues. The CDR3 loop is CASSLWQTNGDTQYF. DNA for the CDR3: TGTGCCAGCAGCTTATGGCAGACTAACGGGGATACGCAGTATTTT.

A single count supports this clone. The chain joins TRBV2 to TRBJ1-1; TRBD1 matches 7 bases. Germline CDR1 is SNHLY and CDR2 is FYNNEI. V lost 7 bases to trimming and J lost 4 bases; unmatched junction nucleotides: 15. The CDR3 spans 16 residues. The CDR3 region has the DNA TGTGCCAGCACGCGTAGACAGGGAGGTGGCCTCACTGAAGCTTTCTTT. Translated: CASTRRQGGGLTEAFF.

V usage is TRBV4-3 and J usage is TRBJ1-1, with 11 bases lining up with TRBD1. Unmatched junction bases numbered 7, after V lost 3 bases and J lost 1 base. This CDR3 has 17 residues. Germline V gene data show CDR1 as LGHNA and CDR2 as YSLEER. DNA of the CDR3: TGCGCCAGCAGCCAGGGGACAGGGGGTATCGCGAACACTGAAGCTTTCTTT. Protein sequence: CASSQGTGGIANTEAFF.

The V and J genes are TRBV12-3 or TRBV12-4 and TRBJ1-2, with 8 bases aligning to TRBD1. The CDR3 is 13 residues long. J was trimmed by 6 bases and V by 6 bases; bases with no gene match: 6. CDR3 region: CASSGRQGNGYTF. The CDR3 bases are TGTGCCAGCAGCGGTCGACAGGGGAATGGCTACACCTTC.

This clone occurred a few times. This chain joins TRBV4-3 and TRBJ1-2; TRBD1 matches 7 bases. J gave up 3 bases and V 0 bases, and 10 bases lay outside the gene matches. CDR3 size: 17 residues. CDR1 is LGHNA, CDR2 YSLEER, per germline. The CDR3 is CASSQEWARGGHYGYTF. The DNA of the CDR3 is TGCGCCAGCAGCCAAGAATGGGCCCGAGGGGGCCACTATGGCTACACCTTC.

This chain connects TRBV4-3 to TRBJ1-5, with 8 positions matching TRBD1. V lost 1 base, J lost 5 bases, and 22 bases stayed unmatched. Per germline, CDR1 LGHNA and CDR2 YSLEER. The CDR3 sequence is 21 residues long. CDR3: CASSQGWARWSTGGADQPQHF. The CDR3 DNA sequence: TGCGCCAGCAGCCAAGGATGGGCCAGATGGAGTACAGGGGGGGCCGATCAGCCCCAGCATTTT.

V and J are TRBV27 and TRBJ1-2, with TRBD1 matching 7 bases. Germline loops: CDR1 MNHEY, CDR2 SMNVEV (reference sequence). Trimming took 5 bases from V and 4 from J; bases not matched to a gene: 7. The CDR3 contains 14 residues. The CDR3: CASSLGGGGYGYTF. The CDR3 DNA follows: TGTGCCAGCAGTCTAGGGGGCGGTGGCTATGGCTACACCTTC.

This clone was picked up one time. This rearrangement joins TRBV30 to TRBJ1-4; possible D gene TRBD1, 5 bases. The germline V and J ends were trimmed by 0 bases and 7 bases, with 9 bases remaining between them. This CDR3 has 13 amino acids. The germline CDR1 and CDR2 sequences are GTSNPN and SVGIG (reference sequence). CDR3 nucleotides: TGTGCCTGGAGTGTACAGGATCGTGAAAAACTGTTTTTT. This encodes CAWSVQDREKLFF.

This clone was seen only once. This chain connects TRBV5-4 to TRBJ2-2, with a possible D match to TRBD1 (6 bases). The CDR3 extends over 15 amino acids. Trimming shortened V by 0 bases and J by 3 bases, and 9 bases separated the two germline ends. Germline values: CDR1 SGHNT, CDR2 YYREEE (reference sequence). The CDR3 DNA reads TGTGCCAGCAGCTTGGCCGGACAGTACACCGGGGAGCTGTTTTTT. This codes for CASSLAGQYTGELFF.

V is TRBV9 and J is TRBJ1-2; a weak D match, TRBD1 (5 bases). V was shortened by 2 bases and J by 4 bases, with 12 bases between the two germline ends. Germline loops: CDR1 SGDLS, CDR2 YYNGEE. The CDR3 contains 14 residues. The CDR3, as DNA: TGTGCCAGCAGCGTGGAAACGGGGGGCTATGGCTACACCTTC. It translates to CASSVETGGYGYTF. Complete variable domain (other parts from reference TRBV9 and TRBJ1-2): DSGVTQTPKHLITATGQRVTLRCSPRSGDLSVYWYQQSLDQGLQFLIQYYNGEERAKGNILERFSAQQFPDLHSELNLSSLELGDSALYFCASSVETGGYGYTFGSGTRLTVV.

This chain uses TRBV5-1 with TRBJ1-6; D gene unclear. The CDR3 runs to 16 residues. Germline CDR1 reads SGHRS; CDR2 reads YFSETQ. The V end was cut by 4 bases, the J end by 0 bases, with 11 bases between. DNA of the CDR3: TGCGCCAGCAGCGGTGACAAGAGCTCCTATAATTCACCCCTCCACTTT. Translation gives CASSGDKSSYNSPLHF. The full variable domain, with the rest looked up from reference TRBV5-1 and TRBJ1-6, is KAGVTQTPRYLIKTRGQQVTLSCSPISGHRSVSWYQQTPGQGLQFLFEYFSETQRNKGNFPGRFSGRQFSNSRSEMNVSTLELGDSALYLCASSGDKSSYNSPLHFGNGTRLTVT.

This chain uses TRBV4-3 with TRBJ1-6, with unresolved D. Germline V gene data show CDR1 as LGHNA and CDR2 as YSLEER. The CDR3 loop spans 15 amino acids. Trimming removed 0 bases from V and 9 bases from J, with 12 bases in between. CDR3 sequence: CASSQDLGEGSPLHF. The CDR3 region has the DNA TGCGCCAGCAGCCAAGATCTAGGTGAAGGTTCACCCCTCCACTTT.